This T cell receptor beta chain was found in a study of T cell changes during pregnancy in multiple sclerosis. Looked up from germline, CDR1 is GTSNPN and CDR2 is SVGIG (reference sequence). V dropped 4 bases and J dropped 8; count of bases not matched to a gene: 21. CDR3 length equals 18 residues. The protocol was immunoSEQ multiplex PCR, while the TCRdb copy is restricted to in-frame clones and leaves out a portion. Counted here are under 65,000 clones, about 93% occurring once; the ten biggest clones make up 0.55% to 0.65%. Sequencing was performed on CD4+ T cells from peripheral blood mononuclear cells, taken after pregnancy. The chain recombines TRBV30 with TRBJ2-3; 10 nucleotides line up with TRBD1. This TCR was recovered from a female donor in good health, enrolled as a control in a pregnancy study. The chain's CDR3 is CAWTEPGTGAVKQGTQYF. Here the CDR3 DNA reads TGTGCCTGGACCGAACCCGGGACAGGGGCCGTGAAGCAAGGTACGCAGTATTTT.